This section outlines one TCR beta chain sequence together with its context. Its antigen is currently unknown. The data were obtained in a study of CD8 T cells in ankylosing spondylitis. Study results and limitations: Significant enrichment of disease-linked clones was reported in matched ankylosing spondylitis synovial fluid. Earlier literature documents some of the motif variants in reactive arthritis synovial fluid and blood. A TCR beta motif of about eight highly homologous variants seemed to mark ankylosing spondylitis blood.

In germline, CDR1 is LGHNT, CDR2 FRNRAP. Trimming stripped 4 bases from V and 3 bases from J, with 7 bases between. The CDR3 totals 14 residues. Quantitative molecular-barcoded 5'-RACE generated the TCR beta libraries. TCRdb passed the 5' RACE reads through MiXCR, listing each CDR3 protein once. There are approximately 210,000 distinct CDR3 sequences in the sample; 13% occur only once, and approximately 15% lies in the top ten. The J gene is TRBJ2-6, the V gene TRBV12-5; D not resolved. The receptor's source is a male donor with ankylosing spondylitis or in good health (not recorded which). Material for sequencing was blood, either unsorted or a sorted T cell fraction (not recorded which). CDR3 loop: CASGSGGGANVLTF. The CDR3 DNA sequence: TGTGCTAGTGGTTCGGGTGGTGGGGCCAACGTCCTGACTTTC. Variable domain in full (rest from reference TRBV12-5 and TRBJ2-6): DARVTQTPRHKVTEMGQEVTMRCQPILGHNTVFWYRQTMMQGLELLAYFRNRAPLDDSGMPKDRFSAEMPDATLATLKIQPSEPRDSAVYFCASGSGGGANVLTFGAGSRLTVL.